Listed here are 25 T cell receptor beta chains from one sample, sequenced in a study of T-cell memory formation after mild COVID-19. TCRdb ran MiXCR on the 5' RACE reads and lists one entry per CDR3 protein. The data show some 180,000 distinct CDR3 sequences, with 10% to 15% seen just once and approximately 3.4% held by the top ten. The sample was PBMCs or a T cell subset sorted from them (not recorded which). The receptors here all came from a young man who had mild COVID-19 (a few samples of this study predate the infection). Cell type and time point are not known.

This chain links TRBV28 with TRBJ2-3; D remains unclear. CDR1 is MDHEN and CDR2 is SYDVKM in the germline V gene. The CDR3 consists of 15 residues. V shed 3 bases and J shed 5 bases, with 15 bases lying between them. CDR3 DNA sequence: TGTGCCAGCAGTTTGGCCCAGCTTAATCAAGATACGCAGTATTTT. Translating gives CASSLAQLNQDTQYF.

This sequence joins TRBV15 and TRBJ1-2; D not certain. Trimming removed 2 bases from V and 3 bases from J, with 10 bases in between. The CDR3 is 14 residues long. Per the germline V gene, CDR1 is LNHNV and CDR2 is YYDKDF (reference sequence). Here the CDR3 DNA reads TGTGCCACCAGCAGAACATATGCTGACTATGGCTACACCTTC. The encoded protein is CATSRTYADYGYTF. Full variable domain (remainder filled in from reference TRBV15 and TRBJ1-2): DAMVIQNPRYQVTQFGKPVTLSCSQTLNHNVMYWYQQKSSQAPKLLFHYYDKDFNNEADTPDNFQSRRPNTSFCFLDIRSPGLGDTAMYLCATSRTYADYGYTFGSGTRLTVV.

The chain has TRBV5-1 and TRBJ1-2, with 8 bases matching TRBD1. The germline CDR1 and CDR2 sequences are SGHRS and YFSETQ. CDR3 length: 14 amino acids. V was pared by 0 bases and J by 6 bases, with 4 bases of the junction left unmatched. The CDR3 DNA follows: TGCGCCAGCAGCTTGGGGACAGGGTCGGATGGCTACACCTTC. Its protein product is CASSLGTGSDGYTF.

This clonotype has at least ten counts. The chain joins TRBV4-3 to TRBJ2-6; D is perhaps TRBD1 (5 bases). Trimming stripped 1 base from V and 2 bases from J, with 9 bases between. This CDR3 region has 16 residues. Germline loops: CDR1 LGHNA, CDR2 YSLEER. The CDR3 DNA reads as TGCGCCAGCAGCCAAGGGGGCCTTCCTGGGGCCAACGTCCTGACTTTC. Translating gives CASSQGGLPGANVLTF.

For the CDR3, the DNA is TGTGCCAGCAGTGCCCCCCGGGACAGGGGGTTGGAAGTCACCTACGAGCAGTACGTC. Protein sequence: CASSAPRDRGLEVTYEQYV. The rearrangement joins TRBV6-2 or TRBV6-3 to TRBJ2-7; 11 nucleotides agree with TRBD1. V shed 5 bases and J 2 bases; nucleotides not matched to a gene: 17. CDR1 MNHEY and CDR2 SVGEGT come from the germline V gene. This CDR3 spans 19 amino acids.

This clonotype was seen more than once but under ten times. The genes are TRBV7-3 and TRBJ2-3, with a possible D match to TRBD2 (5 bases). This CDR3 has 14 amino acids. V shed 5 bases and J shed 5 bases, with 14 bases lying between them. Germline V gives CDR1 SGHTA, CDR2 FQGTGA. CDR3 region: CASSRQAVGDTQYF. DNA for the CDR3: TGTGCCAGCAGCCGCCAAGCGGTCGGAGATACGCAGTATTTT.

The V and J genes are TRBV27 and TRBJ1-6; D may be TRBD1 (5 bases). The CDR3 spans 19 residues. The germline V and J ends were trimmed by 6 bases and 0 bases, with 21 bases remaining between them. Germline CDR1 and CDR2: MNHEY and SMNVEV (reference sequence). In nucleotides, the CDR3 is TGTGCCAGCAGACCCCGAGGTCGGGGGTTAAGCTCCTATAATTCACCCCTCCACTTT. It encodes CASRPRGRGLSSYNSPLHF.

The gene calls are TRBV12-3 or TRBV12-4 and TRBJ2-3; possibly TRBD1 for D (5 bases). V was cut by 6 bases and J by 2 bases, with 15 bases left in between. The CDR3 has 15 residues. Here the CDR3 DNA reads TGTGCCAGCAGCCTATGGGGCCAGTCCACAGATACGCAGTATTTT. It yields the protein CASSLWGQSTDTQYF.

V is TRBV6-5 and J is TRBJ1-1, with TRBD1 matching over 11 bases. Germline V lookup: CDR1 MNHEY, CDR2 SVGAGI. The CDR3 has 17 amino acids. With V trimmed by 5 bases and J by 0 bases, 8 bases remained unmatched. CDR3 sequence: CASSRRTGGRLNTEAFF. CDR3 nucleotide sequence: TGTGCCAGCAGTCGTCGGACAGGGGGCAGACTGAACACTGAAGCTTTCTTT.

This clonotype was observed a handful of times. The V call is TRBV6-2 or TRBV6-3, the J call TRBJ2-3; no clear D. The germline gives CDR1 MNHEY, CDR2 SVGEGT. V lost 6 bases and J 4 bases, leaving 8 bases between the germline ends. The CDR3 loop spans 12 amino acids. The CDR3 nucleotides read TGTGCCAGCAGGGATCAGGCAGATACGCAGTATTTT. Protein product: CASRDQADTQYF.

The V and J genes are TRBV7-2 and TRBJ2-3; D call uncertain. Germline values: CDR1 SGHTA, CDR2 FQGNSA. The V end lost 10 bases, the J end lost 6 bases, and 20 bases lay between the germline ends. There are 14 residues in the CDR3. The CDR3 bases are TGTGCCAACCGACGGACGGATGTCTGGGATACGCAGTATTTT. It yields the protein CANRRTDVWDTQYF.

The chain has TRBV11-2 and TRBJ1-5; weak D call: TRBD1 (5 bases). CDR1 and CDR2 from the germline V gene are SGHAT and FQNNGV. There are 15 residues in the CDR3. Between the trimmed V and J ends, which lost 4 bases and 5 bases, there was a span of 15 bases. CDR3 sequence (DNA): TGTGCCAGCAGCTCGGGACCTCTAGGGCATCAGCCCCAGCATTTT. Translating it yields CASSSGPLGHQPQHF.

This clonotype was observed at least ten times. This sequence joins TRBV7-2 and TRBJ2-3; maybe TRBD1 (5 bases). The CDR3 length is 15 residues. Germline CDR1 is SGHTA and CDR2 is FQGNSA. V gave up 5 bases and J gave up 8 bases, with 20 bases separating them. The CDR3 sequence: CASSAPPPRRGTQYF. The CDR3, as DNA: TGTGCCAGCAGCGCACCCCCTCCGAGAAGGGGTACGCAGTATTTT.

This sequence joins TRBV12-3 or TRBV12-4 and TRBJ2-1; 7 bases line up with TRBD1. CDR3 length: 13 amino acids. J gave up 6 bases and V 5 bases, and 4 bases lay outside the gene matches. The CDR3 is CASSPTGVNEQFF. In DNA form, the CDR3 reads TGTGCCAGCAGTCCTACAGGGGTCAATGAGCAGTTCTTC.

A few counts support this clonotype. The chain links TRBV7-6 to TRBJ2-7, with TRBD1 matching 9 bases. Trimming took 5 bases from V and 4 from J; bases not matched to a gene: 9. The CDR3 consists of 15 residues. Germline V gene sequence: CDR1 SGHVS, CDR2 FNYEAQ. The CDR3 coding sequence is TGTGCCAGCAGCCTTCAGGGGGACAGGGTTTACGAGCAGTACTTC. Protein: CASSLQGDRVYEQYF.

In its sample, this clonotype was seen a few times. The gene calls are TRBV29-1 and TRBJ1-2, with no clear D. Germline V gives CDR1 SQVTM, CDR2 ANQGSEA. Deletions cut 4 bases from V and 5 bases from J, with 14 bases between. The CDR3 contains 13 residues. CDR3 loop: CSVVRAHGYGYTF. In DNA form, the CDR3 reads TGCAGCGTTGTCCGCGCCCATGGGTATGGCTACACCTTC.

This clonotype was picked up a small number of times. CDR3 nucleotide sequence: TGCGCCAGCAGCCAAGTGGTGGGGGATCCGCAGTTCTTC. Protein: CASSQVVGDPQFF. J is TRBJ2-1 and V is TRBV4-3, with D perhaps given as TRBD1 or TRBD2 (5 bases each). The germline V and J ends were trimmed by 1 base and 12 bases, with 13 bases remaining between them. In germline, CDR1 is LGHNA, CDR2 YSLEER. CDR3 length: 13 amino acids.

This clonotype was counted only a few times. The chain employs TRBV4-2 and TRBJ1-1; D perhaps matches TRBD1 (5 bases). The V end was cut by 1 base, the J end by 1 base, with 13 bases between. This CDR3 has 16 amino acids. CDR1 and CDR2 (germline): LGHNA, YNFKEQ. The CDR3 sequence: CASSQGEGRGNTEAFF. The CDR3 DNA is TGTGCCAGCAGCCAAGGAGAGGGGCGAGGGAACACTGAAGCTTTCTTT.

V usage is TRBV6-4 and J usage is TRBJ2-7, with D maybe TRBD1 (5 bases). Germline V CDR1 and CDR2: MRHNA, SNTAGT. V was cut by 3 bases and J by 12 bases, with 9 bases left in between. The CDR3 runs 10 residues. CDR3 residues: CASSETTGYF. The CDR3, as DNA: TGTGCCAGCAGTGAAACCACAGGGTACTTC.

This clonotype was counted only a few times. The chain carries TRBV21-1 and TRBJ2-3; the table's D call, TRBD1, was not checked against the DNA. TRBV21-1 is reported as a pseudogene. The CDR3 has 15 residues. CDR3 nucleotides: TGTGCCACCGCGAGGTGGCGGGGGCCTACAGATACGCAGTATTTT. Its translation: CATARWRGPTDTQYF.

This clonotype was recorded only once. V is TRBV29-1 and J is TRBJ1-3, with D unresolved. V lost 5 bases, J lost 0 bases, and 14 bases lay in between. The germline gives CDR1 SQVTM, CDR2 ANQGSEA. The CDR3 has 15 amino acids. CDR3 region: CSVTGPSLSGNTIYF. The CDR3, as DNA: TGCAGCGTTACCGGGCCATCTCTCTCTGGAAACACCATATATTTT.

This clonotype was seen repeatedly, ten times or more. CDR3 sequence: CASSPGSGTNTGELFF. The CDR3 DNA reads as TGTGCCAGCAGCCCAGGGTCGGGGACGAACACCGGGGAGCTGTTTTTT. The V call is TRBV7-6, the J call TRBJ2-2; the D gene could be TRBD1 or TRBD2 (5 bases each). The ends were cut back, 5 bases at V and 0 bases at J, with 13 bases in the middle. This CDR3 region has 16 residues. Germline V gives CDR1 SGHVS, CDR2 FNYEAQ.

As regards this clonotype: This may come from a read error, since a much larger clone is one base off. The gene calls are TRBV24-1 and TRBJ1-1; D is undetermined. This CDR3 contains 13 residues. From germline, CDR1 is KGHDR and CDR2 SFDVKD. The CDR3 DNA reads TGTGACACCAGTGATTTGGAGAACACTGAAGCTTTCTTT. It specifies CDTSDLENTEAFF.

The chain has TRBV5-4 and TRBJ2-3; 10 bases map to TRBD2. The CDR3 is made up of 19 amino acids. Germline loops: CDR1 SGHNT, CDR2 YYREEE (reference sequence). Unmatched junction bases numbered 17, after V lost 0 bases and J lost 7 bases. For the CDR3, the DNA is TGTGCCAGCAGCTTGGGCAGGCTTAGCGGGGGGCGGGGTGGATATACGCAGTATTTT. It codes for CASSLGRLSGGRGGYTQYF.

This clonotype occurred a few times. The chain recombines TRBV5-1 with TRBJ2-2; D is unclear. This CDR3 is 14 amino acids long. V dropped 0 bases and J dropped 6 bases, with 9 bases sitting between them. CDR1 is SGHRS, CDR2 YFSETQ, per germline. CDR3 amino acids: CASSLGMGPGELFF. The CDR3 nucleotides are TGCGCCAGCAGCTTGGGGATGGGTCCCGGGGAGCTGTTTTTT.